This TCR beta chain was captured by sequencing in a study of monozygotic twins with inflammatory bowel disease. As concerns this clonotype: Its antigen is not identified.

TCRdb re-called the 5' RACE reads; every CDR3 protein appears as one record, without DNA. The sample holds 300,000 to 450,000 distinct CDR3 sequences. The CDR3 spans 14 residues. Germline V gene data show CDR1 as ENHRY and CDR2 as SYGVKD. Study-wide results and caveats: Among patients, repertoires may have gained variability from differing immunosuppressive treatments.

The source of this sequence is a human donor with ulcerative colitis or Crohn's disease, or a healthy co-twin of an affected twin (not recorded which). V usage is TRBV10-3 and J usage is TRBJ2-7; TCRdb outputs TRBD1, but without DNA this stays unchecked. The sequencing sample was made of blood. The CDR3 here is CAISGGQGEYEQYF.